This record covers a single T cell receptor beta chain. Antigen specificity is unknown. This sample stems from a study of beta chain features in type 1 diabetes. Study-level points and caveats: Researchers reported that naive, central memory and Treg TCRB repertoires appeared more similar in patients than in healthy donors.

Every isolated RNA sample was fully reverse transcribed, so sequencing captured expressed TCRB transcripts. Profiled with immunoSEQ multiplex PCR; TCRdb holds only in-frame clones, not every one. Of hundreds of thousands of clones listed, approximately 28% were seen once; the top ten hold about 0.065%. The CDR3 spans 15 residues. Germline V lookup: CDR1 ENHRY, CDR2 SYGVKD. Trimming removed 5 bases from V and 0 bases from J; junction bases left unmatched: 5. The receptor was derived from a man younger than 30 in good health. Sequencing was performed on naive CD4+ T cells from blood. The chain uses TRBV10-3 and TRBJ2-7, with 9 positions matching TRBD2. The DNA of the CDR3 is TGTGCCATCAGTCGAATAGCGGGGGCCTCCTACGAGCAGTACTTC. This gives the protein CAISRIAGASYEQYF.